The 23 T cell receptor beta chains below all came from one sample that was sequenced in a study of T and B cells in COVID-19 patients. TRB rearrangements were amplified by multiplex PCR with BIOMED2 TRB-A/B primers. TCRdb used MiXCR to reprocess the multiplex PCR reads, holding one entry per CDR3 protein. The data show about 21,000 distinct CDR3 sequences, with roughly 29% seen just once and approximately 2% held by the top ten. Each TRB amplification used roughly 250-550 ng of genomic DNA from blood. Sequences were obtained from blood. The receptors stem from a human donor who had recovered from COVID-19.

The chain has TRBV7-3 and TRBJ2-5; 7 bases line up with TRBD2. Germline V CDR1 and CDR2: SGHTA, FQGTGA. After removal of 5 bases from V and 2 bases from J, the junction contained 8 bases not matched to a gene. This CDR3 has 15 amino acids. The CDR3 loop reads CASSPGGGEQETQYF. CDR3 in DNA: TGTGCCAGCAGCCCGGGGGGAGGGGAACAAGAGACCCAGTACTTC.

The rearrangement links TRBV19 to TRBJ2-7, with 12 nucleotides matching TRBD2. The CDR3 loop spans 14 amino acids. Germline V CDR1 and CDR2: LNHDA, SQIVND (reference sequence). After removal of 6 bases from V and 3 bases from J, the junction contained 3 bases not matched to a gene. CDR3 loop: CASSPLAGGYEQYF. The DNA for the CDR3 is TGTGCCAGTAGCCCACTAGCGGGGGGCTACGAGCAGTACTTC.

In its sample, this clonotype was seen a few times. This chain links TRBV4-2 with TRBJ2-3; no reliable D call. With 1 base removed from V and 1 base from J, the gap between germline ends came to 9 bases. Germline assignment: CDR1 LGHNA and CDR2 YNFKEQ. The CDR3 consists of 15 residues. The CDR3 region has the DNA TGTGCCAGCAGCCAAGGAGCGTTCGGCACAGATACGCAGTATTTT. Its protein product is CASSQGAFGTDTQYF.

The CDR3 DNA reads as TGTGCCACCGCGAGGGGGACAGGGTTTTCGGATGAGCAGTTCTTC. Translation gives CATARGTGFSDEQFF. The rearrangement joins TRBV24-1 to TRBJ2-1; 9 nucleotides agree with TRBD1. V lost 9 bases and J lost 8; bases outside the gene matches: 13. Germline V gene lookup returns CDR1 KGHDR and CDR2 SFDVKD. This CDR3 has 15 amino acids.

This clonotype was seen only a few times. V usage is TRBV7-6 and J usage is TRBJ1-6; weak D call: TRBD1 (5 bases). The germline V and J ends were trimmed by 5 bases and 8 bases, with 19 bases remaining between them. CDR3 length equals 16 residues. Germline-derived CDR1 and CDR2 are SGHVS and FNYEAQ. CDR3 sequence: CASSRRAPGVYSPLHF. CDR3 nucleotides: TGTGCCAGCAGCCGCAGGGCCCCTGGTGTTTATTCACCCCTCCACTTT.

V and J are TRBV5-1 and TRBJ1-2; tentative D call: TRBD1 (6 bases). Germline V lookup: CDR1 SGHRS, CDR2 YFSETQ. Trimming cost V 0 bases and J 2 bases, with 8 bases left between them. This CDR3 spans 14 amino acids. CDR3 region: CASSLGQGNYGYTF. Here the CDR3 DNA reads TGCGCCAGCAGCTTGGGGCAGGGGAACTATGGCTACACCTTC.

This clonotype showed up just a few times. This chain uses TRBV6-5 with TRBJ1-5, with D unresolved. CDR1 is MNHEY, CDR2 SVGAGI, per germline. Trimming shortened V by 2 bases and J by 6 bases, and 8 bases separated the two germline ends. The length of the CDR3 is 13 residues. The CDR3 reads CASSYREGQPQHF. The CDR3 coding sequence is TGTGCCAGCAGTTACAGGGAGGGTCAGCCCCAGCATTTT.

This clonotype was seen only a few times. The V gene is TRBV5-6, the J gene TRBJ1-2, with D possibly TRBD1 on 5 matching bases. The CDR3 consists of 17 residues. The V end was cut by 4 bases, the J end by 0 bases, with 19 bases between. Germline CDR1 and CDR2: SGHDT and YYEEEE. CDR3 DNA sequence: TGTGCCAGCAGCGGGATTCCTCGGGACGGGACTAACTATGGCTACACCTTC. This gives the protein CASSGIPRDGTNYGYTF.

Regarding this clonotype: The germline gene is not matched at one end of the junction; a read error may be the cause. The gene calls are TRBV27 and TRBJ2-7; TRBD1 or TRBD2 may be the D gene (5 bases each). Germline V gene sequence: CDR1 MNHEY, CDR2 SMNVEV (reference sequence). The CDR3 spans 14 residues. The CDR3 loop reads CASSGRDHSYEQYF. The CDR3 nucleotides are TGCGCCAGCAGTGGCCGGGACCACAGCTACGAGCAGTACTTC.

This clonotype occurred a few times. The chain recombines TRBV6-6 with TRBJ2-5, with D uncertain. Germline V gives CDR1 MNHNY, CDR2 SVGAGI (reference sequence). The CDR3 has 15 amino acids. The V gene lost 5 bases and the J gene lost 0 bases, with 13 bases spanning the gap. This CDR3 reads CASSGRGRDQETQYF. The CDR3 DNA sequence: TGTGCCAGCAGTGGCCGCGGACGGGACCAAGAGACCCAGTACTTC.

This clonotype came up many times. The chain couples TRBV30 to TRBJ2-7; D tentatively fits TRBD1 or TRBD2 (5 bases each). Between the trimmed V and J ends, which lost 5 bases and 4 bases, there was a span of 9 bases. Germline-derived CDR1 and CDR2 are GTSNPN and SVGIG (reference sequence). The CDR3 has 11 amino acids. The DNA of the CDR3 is TGTGCCTGGTCGAGGGGTTACGAGCAGTACTTC. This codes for CAWSRGYEQYF.

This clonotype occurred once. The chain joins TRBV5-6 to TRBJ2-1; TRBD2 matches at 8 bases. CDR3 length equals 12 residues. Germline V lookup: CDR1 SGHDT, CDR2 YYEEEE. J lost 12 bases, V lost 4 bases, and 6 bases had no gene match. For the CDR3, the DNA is TGTGCCAGCAGCGCCAATGCGGGGGGGCAGTTCTTC. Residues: CASSANAGGQFF.

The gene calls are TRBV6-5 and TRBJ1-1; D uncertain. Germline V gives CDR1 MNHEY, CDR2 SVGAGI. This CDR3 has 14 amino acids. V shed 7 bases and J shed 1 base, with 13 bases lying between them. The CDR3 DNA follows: TGTGCCAGCAACCCGGGGAGAAAGAACACTGAAGCTTTCTTT. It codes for CASNPGRKNTEAFF.

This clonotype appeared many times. This CDR3 is CAWSPSTAIYF. The CDR3 bases are TGTGCCTGGAGTCCGAGCACGGCCATATATTTT. The rearrangement joins TRBV30 to TRBJ1-3; D is undetermined. CDR3 size: 11 residues. Germline V CDR1 and CDR2: GTSNPN, SVGIG (reference sequence). V was shortened by 2 bases and J by 11 bases, with 10 bases between the two germline ends.

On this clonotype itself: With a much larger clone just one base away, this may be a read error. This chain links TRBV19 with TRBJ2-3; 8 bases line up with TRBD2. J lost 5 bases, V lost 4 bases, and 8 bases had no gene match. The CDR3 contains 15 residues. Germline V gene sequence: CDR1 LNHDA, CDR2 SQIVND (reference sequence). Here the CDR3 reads CASSTPGLDKDTQYF. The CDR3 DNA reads TGTGCCAGTAGTACGCCGGGACTAGACAAAGATACGCAGTATTTT.

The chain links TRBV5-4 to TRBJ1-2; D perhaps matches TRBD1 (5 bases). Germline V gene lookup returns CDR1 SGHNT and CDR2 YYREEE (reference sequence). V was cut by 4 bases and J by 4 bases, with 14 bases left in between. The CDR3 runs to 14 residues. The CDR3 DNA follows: TGTGCCAGCAGCCCCCGGCGGCAGGGCTATGGCTACACCTTC. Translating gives CASSPRRQGYGYTF. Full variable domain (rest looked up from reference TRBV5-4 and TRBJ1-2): ETGVTQSPTHLIKTRGQQVTLRCSSQSGHNTVSWYQQALGQGPQFIFQYYREEENGRGNFPPRFSGLQFPNYSSELNVNALELDDSALYLCASSPRRQGYGYTFGSGTRLTVV.

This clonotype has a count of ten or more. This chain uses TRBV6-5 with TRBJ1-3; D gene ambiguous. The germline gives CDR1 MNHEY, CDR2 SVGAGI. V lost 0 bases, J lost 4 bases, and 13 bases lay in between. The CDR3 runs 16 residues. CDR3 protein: CASSYSKQIPGNTIYF. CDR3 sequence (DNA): TGTGCCAGCAGTTACTCGAAGCAGATTCCGGGAAACACCATATATTTT.

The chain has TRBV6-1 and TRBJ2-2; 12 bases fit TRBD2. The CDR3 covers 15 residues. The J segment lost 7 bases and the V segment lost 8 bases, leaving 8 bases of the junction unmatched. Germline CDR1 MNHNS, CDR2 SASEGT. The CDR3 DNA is TGTGCCAGCGCCACTAGCGGGGGGTCTGTCGGGGAGCTGTTTTTT. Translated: CASATSGGSVGELFF.

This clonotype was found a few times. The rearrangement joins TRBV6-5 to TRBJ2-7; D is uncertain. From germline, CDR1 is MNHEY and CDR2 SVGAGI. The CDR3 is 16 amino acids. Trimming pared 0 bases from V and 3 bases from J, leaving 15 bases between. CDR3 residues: CASSYSMSSWNYEQYF. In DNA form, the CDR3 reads TGTGCCAGCAGTTACTCGATGTCATCCTGGAACTACGAGCAGTACTTC.

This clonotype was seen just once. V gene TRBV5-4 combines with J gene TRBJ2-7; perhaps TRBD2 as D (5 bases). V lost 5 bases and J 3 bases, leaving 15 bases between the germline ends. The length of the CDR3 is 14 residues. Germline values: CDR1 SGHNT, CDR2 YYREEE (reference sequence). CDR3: CASSLTGWRYEQYF. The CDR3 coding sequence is TGTGCCAGCAGTCTAACGGGGTGGCGCTACGAGCAGTACTTC.

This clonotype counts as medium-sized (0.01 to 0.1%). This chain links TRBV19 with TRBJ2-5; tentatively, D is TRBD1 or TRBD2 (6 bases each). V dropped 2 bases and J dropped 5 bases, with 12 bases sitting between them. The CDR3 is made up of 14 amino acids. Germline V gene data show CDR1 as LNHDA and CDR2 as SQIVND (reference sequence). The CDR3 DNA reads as TGTGCCAGTAGTATATTGGGGGGCAGTGAGACCCAGTACTTC. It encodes CASSILGGSETQYF.

The CDR3 bases are TGTGCCAGCAGCTTAAATTCAGTCCAGGGAGATACGCAGTATTTT. This gives the protein CASSLNSVQGDTQYF. V is TRBV7-9 and J is TRBJ2-3; possibly TRBD1 for D (5 bases). The germline CDR1 and CDR2 sequences are SEHNR and FQNEAQ (reference sequence). V shed 2 bases and J shed 5 bases, with 14 bases lying between them. This CDR3 region has 15 residues.

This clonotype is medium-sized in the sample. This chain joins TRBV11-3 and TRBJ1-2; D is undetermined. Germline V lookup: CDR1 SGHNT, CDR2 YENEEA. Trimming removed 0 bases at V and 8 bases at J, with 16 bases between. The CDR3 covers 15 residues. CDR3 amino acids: CASSLDPAIYGGYTF. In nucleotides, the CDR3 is TGTGCCAGCAGCTTAGATCCGGCCATCTATGGGGGCTACACCTTC.